This T cell receptor beta chain was identified during a study of blood T cell repertoires in COVID-19. Study-level information: From the United States, Italy and Spain came samples of acute and convalescent COVID-19.

This CDR3 is built from 14 residues. From germline, CDR1 is LNHDA and CDR2 SQIVND (reference sequence). Deletions cut 8 bases from V and 0 bases from J, with 13 bases between. Authors' processing steps: For nucleated cells, counts were estimated from reference gene primer amplification. The method was immunoSEQ multiplex PCR; TCRdb's version includes in-frame clones alone and lacks a portion of them. V, J and clone size reflect that table, while D and trimming were determined from the DNA. The table records 380,000 or so clones, over 75% of them present only once. The material sequenced was PBMCs or T cells enriched from blood (not recorded which). The V call is TRBV19, the J call TRBJ1-1; D unresolved. The source is a woman in her thirties or forties with acute COVID-19. This CDR3 is CASSSDQVNTEAFF. The DNA of the CDR3 is TGTGCCAGTTCTTCCGATCAGGTGAACACTGAAGCTTTCTTT.